Here is one T cell receptor (beta chain) with its context. The antigen is not known. The data derive from a study of cytomegalovirus exposure and HLA in healthy donors. With 60 Vbeta and 13 Jbeta primers, the PCR was carried out. This table comes from immunoSEQ multiplex PCR, and its TCRdb copy is limited to in-frame clones, with some not included. This table has under 200,000 clones, roughly 80% appearing once. Losses at the gene ends were 1 base for V and 8 bases for J; bases not matched to a gene: 7. The CDR3 extends over 13 amino acids. CDR1 GTSNPN and CDR2 SVGIG come from the germline V gene (reference sequence). Overall study results and limits: Follow-up analysis seemed to connect common viral pathogens with several of the most significant clusters identified.

This sequence originates from a man between 35 and 55 years old in good health and CMV-seronegative. Material for sequencing was PBMCs. The chain is built from TRBV30 and TRBJ1-2, with 7 bases aligning to TRBD1. The CDR3 DNA sequence: TGTGCCTGGAGTGGGAACAGGGGATTCGGCTACACCTTC. Its protein product is CAWSGNRGFGYTF.